This T cell receptor beta chain was profiled in a study of T cells in Graves' hyperthyroidism and ophthalmopathy. Amplification yielded TCR beta CDR3 regions, with RNA transcripts as the source. The HTBI set primed first-round TCR CDR3 RT-PCR. TCRdb processed the multiplex PCR reads anew with MiXCR; each CDR3 protein has one entry. The data hold 700,000 to 850,000 distinct CDR3 sequences, with just over 35% observed a single time. CDR3 length: 16 residues. Trimming stripped 5 bases from V and 1 base from J, with 18 bases between. Germline loops: CDR1 MNHNS, CDR2 SASEGT. This clonotype came up a few times.

Material: blood. The chain links TRBV6-1 to TRBJ2-7, with D unresolved. The receptor's source is a woman in her forties with Graves' hyperthyroidism. The CDR3 DNA sequence: TGTGCCAGCAGTTACCGGTTCGGGTCCCCATCCTACGAGCAGTACTTC. Translated, it gives CASSYRFGSPSYEQYF.